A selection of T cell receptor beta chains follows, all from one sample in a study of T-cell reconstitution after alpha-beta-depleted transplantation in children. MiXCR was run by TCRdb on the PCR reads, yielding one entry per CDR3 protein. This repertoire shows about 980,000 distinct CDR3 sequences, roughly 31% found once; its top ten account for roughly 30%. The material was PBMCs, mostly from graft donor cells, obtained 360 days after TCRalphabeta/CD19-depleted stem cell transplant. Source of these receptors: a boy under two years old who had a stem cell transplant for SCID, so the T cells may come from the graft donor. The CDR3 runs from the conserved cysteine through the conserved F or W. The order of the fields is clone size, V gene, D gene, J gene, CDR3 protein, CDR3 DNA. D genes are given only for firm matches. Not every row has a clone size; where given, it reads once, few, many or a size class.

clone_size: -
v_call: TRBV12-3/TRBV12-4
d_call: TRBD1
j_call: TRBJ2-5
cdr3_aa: CASSLLGTGGGETQYF
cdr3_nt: TGTGCCAGCAGTTTACTGGGGACAGGGGGCGGAGAGACCCAGTACTTC

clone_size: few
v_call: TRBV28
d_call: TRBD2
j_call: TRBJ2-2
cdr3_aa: CASCSGGSAGELFF
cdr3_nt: TGTGCCAGCTGCTCGGGGGGAAGCGCCGGGGAGCTGTTTTTT

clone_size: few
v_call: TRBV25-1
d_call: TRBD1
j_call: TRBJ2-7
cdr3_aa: CASSARTGGPLDEQYF
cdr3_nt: TGTGCCAGCAGTGCCAGAACAGGGGGCCCGCTGGACGAGCAGTACTTC

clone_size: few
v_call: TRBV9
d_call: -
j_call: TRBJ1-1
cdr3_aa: CASSVDPDMNTEAFF
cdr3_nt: TGTGCCAGCAGCGTAGACCCGGATATGAACACTGAAGCTTTCTTT

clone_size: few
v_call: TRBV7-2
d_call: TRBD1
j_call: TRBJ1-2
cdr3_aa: CASSTGQGNGYTF
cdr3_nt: TGTGCCAGCAGCACGGGACAGGGGAATGGCTACACCTTC

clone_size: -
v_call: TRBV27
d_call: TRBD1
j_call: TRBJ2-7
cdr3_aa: CASSLKGGSEQYF
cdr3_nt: TGTGCCAGCAGTTTAAAAGGGGGCAGCGAGCAGTACTTC

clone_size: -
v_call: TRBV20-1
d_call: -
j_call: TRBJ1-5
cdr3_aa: CSVTGLLNSNQPQHF
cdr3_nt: TGCAGTGTCACAGGGTTATTGAATAGCAATCAGCCCCAGCATTTT

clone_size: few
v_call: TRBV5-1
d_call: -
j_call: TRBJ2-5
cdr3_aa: CASSVGAGWETQYF
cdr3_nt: TGCGCCAGCAGCGTTGGGGCTGGTTGGGAGACCCAGTACTTC

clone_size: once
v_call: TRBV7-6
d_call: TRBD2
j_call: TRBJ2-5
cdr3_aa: CASSPGALAGQETQYF
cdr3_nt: TGTGCCAGCAGCCCCGGAGCCCTAGCGGGGCAAGAGACCCAGTACTTC

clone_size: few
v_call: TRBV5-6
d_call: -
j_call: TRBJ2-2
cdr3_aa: CASRFPPIDSIINTGELFF
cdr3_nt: TGTGCCAGCAGGTTCCCTCCGATTGACAGCATAATAAACACCGGGGAGCTGTTTTTT

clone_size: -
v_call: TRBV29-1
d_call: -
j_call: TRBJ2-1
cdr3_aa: CSVCSGTNNEQFF
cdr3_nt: TGCAGCGTTTGCTCCGGGACGAACAATGAGCAGTTCTTC

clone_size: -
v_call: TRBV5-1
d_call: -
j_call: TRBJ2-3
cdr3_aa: CASSLDRGTRTDTQYF
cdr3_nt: TGCGCCAGCAGCTTGGATAGGGGAACCCGCACAGATACGCAGTATTTT

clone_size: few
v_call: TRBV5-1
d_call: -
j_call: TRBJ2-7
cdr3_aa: CASSLGDWYEQYF
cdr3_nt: TGCGCCAGCAGCTTGGGGGATTGGTACGAGCAGTACTTC

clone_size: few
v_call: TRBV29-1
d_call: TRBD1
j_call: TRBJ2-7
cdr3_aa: CSVMGQPLGEQYF
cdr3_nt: TGCAGCGTTATGGGACAGCCCCTGGGGGAGCAGTACTTC

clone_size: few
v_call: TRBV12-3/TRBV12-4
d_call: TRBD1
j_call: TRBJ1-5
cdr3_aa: CASSFGDREGQPQHF
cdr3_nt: TGTGCCAGCAGTTTCGGGGACAGGGAAGGTCAGCCCCAGCATTTT

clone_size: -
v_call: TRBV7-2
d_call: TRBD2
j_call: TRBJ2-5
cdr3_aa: CASSLTLLAGGPGETQYF
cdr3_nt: TGTGCCAGCAGCTTAACCCTACTAGCGGGGGGGCCGGGGGAGACCCAGTACTTC

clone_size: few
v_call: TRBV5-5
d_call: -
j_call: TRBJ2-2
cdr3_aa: CASSWDGWGGELFF
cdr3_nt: TGTGCCAGCAGTTGGGACGGATGGGGCGGGGAGCTGTTTTTT

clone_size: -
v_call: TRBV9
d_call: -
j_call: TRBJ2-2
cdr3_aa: CASSVDPRNTGELFF
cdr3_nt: TGTGCCAGCAGCGTAGACCCGCGGAACACCGGGGAGCTGTTTTTT

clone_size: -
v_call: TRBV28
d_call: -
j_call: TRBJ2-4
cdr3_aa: CASSLLGGTKNIQYF
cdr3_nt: TGTGCCAGCAGCTTGCTGGGTGGAACCAAAAACATTCAGTACTTC

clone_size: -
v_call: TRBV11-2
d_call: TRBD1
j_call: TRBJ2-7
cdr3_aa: CASSGPSGQPRSSYEQYF
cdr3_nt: TGTGCCAGCAGCGGCCCATCGGGACAGCCTCGATCCTCCTACGAGCAGTACTTC

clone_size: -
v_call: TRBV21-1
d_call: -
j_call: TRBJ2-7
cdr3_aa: CASSKRAHDPYEQYF
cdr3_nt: TGTGCCAGCAGCAAACGGGCACACGATCCCTACGAGCAGTACTTC

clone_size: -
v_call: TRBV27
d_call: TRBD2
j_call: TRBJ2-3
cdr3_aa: CASSTRLAGDVGTDTQYF
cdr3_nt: TGTGCCAGCAGTACCCGACTAGCGGGGGATGTAGGCACAGATACGCAGTATTTT

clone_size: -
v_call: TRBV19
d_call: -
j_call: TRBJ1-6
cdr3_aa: CASSNKGGSPLHF
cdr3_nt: TGTGCCAGTAGCAACAAAGGCGGCTCACCCCTCCACTTT

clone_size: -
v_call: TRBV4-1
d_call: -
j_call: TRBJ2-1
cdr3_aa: CASSQGQIQSSYNEQFF
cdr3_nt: TGCGCCAGCAGCCAAGGGCAGATCCAAAGCTCCTACAATGAGCAGTTCTTC

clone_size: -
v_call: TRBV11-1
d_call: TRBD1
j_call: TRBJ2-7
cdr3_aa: CASSEPRGQRSYEQYF
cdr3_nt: TGTGCCAGCAGCGAGCCCAGGGGGCAAAGGTCCTACGAGCAGTACTTC

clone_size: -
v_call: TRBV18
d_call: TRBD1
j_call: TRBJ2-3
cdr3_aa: CASSPLGPRKQGVDTQYF
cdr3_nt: TGTGCCAGCTCACCCCTGGGGCCTCGAAAGCAGGGGGTAGATACGCAGTATTTT

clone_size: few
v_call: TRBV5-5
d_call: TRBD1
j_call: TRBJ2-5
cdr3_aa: CASSYLPGQGRETQYF
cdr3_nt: TGTGCCAGCAGTTACCTACCGGGACAGGGTCGGGAGACCCAGTACTTC

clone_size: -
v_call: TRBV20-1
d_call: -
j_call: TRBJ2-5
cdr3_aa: CSARDRGIWGETQYF
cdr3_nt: TGCAGTGCTAGAGATCGGGGGATCTGGGGAGAGACCCAGTACTTC

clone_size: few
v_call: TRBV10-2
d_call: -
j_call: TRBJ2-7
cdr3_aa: CASSTVFPYEQYF
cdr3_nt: TGCGCCAGCAGTACAGTTTTCCCCTACGAGCAGTACTTC

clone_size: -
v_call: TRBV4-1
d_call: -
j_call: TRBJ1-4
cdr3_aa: CASSRVALFATNEKLFF
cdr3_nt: TGCGCCAGCAGCCGGGTCGCGCTATTCGCAACTAATGAAAAACTGTTTTTT

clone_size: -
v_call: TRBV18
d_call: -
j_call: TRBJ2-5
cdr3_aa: CASSPPDEETQYF
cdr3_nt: TGTGCCAGCTCACCTCCCGACGAAGAGACCCAGTACTTC